The rows below give T cell receptor beta chains drawn from one sample of a study of OX40 agonist ivuxolimab in advanced cancers. Data came from immunoSEQ multiplex PCR; TCRdb stores just in-frame clones and leaves some out. In the table there are over 30,000 clones, about nine tenths of which are singletons. Here the sequenced sample was CD4+ or CD8+ T cells sorted from blood, taken in a trial of the OX40 agonist ivuxolimab. These TCRs come from an adult with an advanced solid tumor such as melanoma, head and neck, liver or kidney cancer. The CDR3 runs from the conserved cysteine through the conserved F or W. Fields, in order: J gene, clone size, CDR3 length, V gene, D gene, CDR3 DNA, CDR3 protein. D genes are given only for firm matches. Size is stated for part of the rows, as once, few or many counts, or as a class when the clone is expanded.

J gene: TRBJ1-6; clone size: -; CDR3 length: 14; V gene: TRBV6-1; D gene: -; CDR3 DNA: TGTGCCAGCACTCTGACAGCTTATAATTCACCCCTCCACTTT; CDR3 protein: CASTLTAYNSPLHF
J gene: TRBJ1-1; clone size: -; CDR3 length: 15; V gene: TRBV29-1; D gene: -; CDR3 DNA: TGCAGCGTTGGTTTCGCAGGGATAAGACGAACTGAAGCTTTCTTT; CDR3 protein: CSVGFAGIRRTEAFF
J gene: TRBJ2-3; clone size: -; CDR3 length: 12; V gene: TRBV30; D gene: -; CDR3 DNA: TGTGCCTGGAGCAGAGGGACAGATACGCAGTATTTT; CDR3 protein: CAWSRGTDTQYF
J gene: TRBJ2-1; clone size: -; CDR3 length: 16; V gene: TRBV19; D gene: -; CDR3 DNA: TGTGCCAGTAGGAGGCAGGGGACTGGGACCTACAATGAGCAGTTCTTC; CDR3 protein: CASRRQGTGTYNEQFF
J gene: TRBJ2-2; clone size: -; CDR3 length: 12; V gene: TRBV6-5; D gene: -; CDR3 DNA: TGTGCCAGCAGAACAGGGACGGGGGAGCTGTTTTTT; CDR3 protein: CASRTGTGELFF
J gene: TRBJ2-7; clone size: -; CDR3 length: 14; V gene: TRBV30; D gene: -; CDR3 DNA: TGTGCCTGGACCACGACTGTGGGAAGCTACGAGCAGTACTTC; CDR3 protein: CAWTTTVGSYEQYF
J gene: TRBJ2-7; clone size: -; CDR3 length: 16; V gene: TRBV7-2; D gene: TRBD1; CDR3 DNA: TGTGCCAGCAGCTTAGGTGCTGGACAGGGGCATAAAGAGCAGTACTTC; CDR3 protein: CASSLGAGQGHKEQYF
J gene: TRBJ2-3; clone size: -; CDR3 length: 14; V gene: TRBV18; D gene: -; CDR3 DNA: TGTGCCAGCTCAGTAGGCTCAGATCTCGATACGCAGTATTTT; CDR3 protein: CASSVGSDLDTQYF
J gene: TRBJ2-7; clone size: -; CDR3 length: 14; V gene: TRBV7-9; D gene: -; CDR3 DNA: TGTGCCAGCAGCTTGGGTACAGCAGACTACGAGCAGTACTTC; CDR3 protein: CASSLGTADYEQYF
J gene: TRBJ2-7; clone size: -; CDR3 length: 13; V gene: TRBV6-1; D gene: TRBD1; CDR3 DNA: TGTGCCAGCAGCAGGGACAGGGGGCGCGAGCAGTACTTC; CDR3 protein: CASSRDRGREQYF
J gene: TRBJ2-7; clone size: -; CDR3 length: 16; V gene: TRBV18; D gene: TRBD1; CDR3 DNA: TGTGCCAGCTCACCGATGTGGGGACAGTCCTATGACGAGCAGTACTTC; CDR3 protein: CASSPMWGQSYDEQYF
J gene: TRBJ1-4; clone size: once; CDR3 length: 14; V gene: TRBV6-5; D gene: TRBD1; CDR3 DNA: TGTGCCAGCAGCAGAGGGACAGGGGTCGAAAAACTGTTTTTT; CDR3 protein: CASSRGTGVEKLFF
J gene: TRBJ2-5; clone size: -; CDR3 length: 15; V gene: TRBV14; D gene: -; CDR3 DNA: TGTGCCAGCAGCGCCCGAACCGGGACACAAGAGACCCAGTACTTC; CDR3 protein: CASSARTGTQETQYF
J gene: TRBJ2-1; clone size: -; CDR3 length: 16; V gene: TRBV7-2; D gene: TRBD2; CDR3 DNA: TGTGCCAGCAGCTCAGGGCGGCTAGCGGGGCAGGATGAGCAGTTCTTC; CDR3 protein: CASSSGRLAGQDEQFF
J gene: TRBJ2-2; clone size: -; CDR3 length: 13; V gene: TRBV6-6; D gene: -; CDR3 DNA: TGTGCCAGCAGTTACAGGGAGACCGGGGAGCTGTTTTTT; CDR3 protein: CASSYRETGELFF
J gene: TRBJ2-1; clone size: -; CDR3 length: 13; V gene: TRBV15; D gene: -; CDR3 DNA: TGTGCCACCAGCACCCACCCCGACAATGAGCAGTTCTTC; CDR3 protein: CATSTHPDNEQFF
J gene: TRBJ2-4; clone size: -; CDR3 length: 14; V gene: TRBV19; D gene: TRBD1; CDR3 DNA: TGTGCCAGTAGCTCGGACAGGGTGAAAAACATTCAGTACTTC; CDR3 protein: CASSSDRVKNIQYF
J gene: TRBJ2-2; clone size: -; CDR3 length: 16; V gene: TRBV2; D gene: TRBD1; CDR3 DNA: TGTGCCAGCAGTCAGAATCGGGACAGGGGGACCGGGGAGCTGTTTTTT; CDR3 protein: CASSQNRDRGTGELFF
J gene: TRBJ1-4; clone size: -; CDR3 length: 13; V gene: TRBV28; D gene: -; CDR3 DNA: TGTGCCGCGCTGGGGGGGGGTAATGAAAAACTGTTTTTT; CDR3 protein: CAALGGGNEKLFF
J gene: TRBJ2-1; clone size: -; CDR3 length: 15; V gene: TRBV2; D gene: -; CDR3 DNA: TGTGCCAGCAGGACGGACGGGGGGCCCTACAATGAGCAGTTCTTC; CDR3 protein: CASRTDGGPYNEQFF
J gene: TRBJ1-3; clone size: -; CDR3 length: 17; V gene: TRBV18; D gene: -; CDR3 DNA: TGTGCCAGCTCACCTACCACAACTTCCAGCTCTGGAAACACCATATATTTT; CDR3 protein: CASSPTTTSSSGNTIYF
J gene: TRBJ2-3; clone size: once; CDR3 length: 14; V gene: TRBV25-1; D gene: TRBD1; CDR3 DNA: TGTGCCAGCAGAGTGACAGGGGATTCAGATACGCAGTATTTT; CDR3 protein: CASRVTGDSDTQYF
J gene: TRBJ2-7; clone size: once; CDR3 length: 15; V gene: TRBV28; D gene: TRBD1; CDR3 DNA: TGTGCCAGCAGCACCACAGGGGGTTTAACCTACGAGCAGTACTTC; CDR3 protein: CASSTTGGLTYEQYF
J gene: TRBJ2-7; clone size: once; CDR3 length: 16; V gene: TRBV18; D gene: -; CDR3 DNA: TGTGCCAGCTCACCGATTACCCGGACTGTATCCTACGAGCAGTACTTC; CDR3 protein: CASSPITRTVSYEQYF
J gene: TRBJ2-1; clone size: once; CDR3 length: 16; V gene: TRBV4-1; D gene: TRBD2; CDR3 DNA: TGCGCCAGCAGCCAAGGAGGGCGCGGGAGTTGGGGTGAGCAGTTCTTC; CDR3 protein: CASSQGGRGSWGEQFF
J gene: TRBJ2-1; clone size: -; CDR3 length: 14; V gene: TRBV7-3; D gene: TRBD2; CDR3 DNA: TGTGCCAGCAGCCCCGGGACTAGCTACAATGAGCAGTTCTTC; CDR3 protein: CASSPGTSYNEQFF
J gene: TRBJ1-1; clone size: once; CDR3 length: 13; V gene: TRBV6-4; D gene: TRBD1; CDR3 DNA: TGTGCCAGCAGTGCCCCAGGGGGCACTGAAGCTTTCTTT; CDR3 protein: CASSAPGGTEAFF